This TCR beta chain was sequenced in a study of cytomegalovirus exposure and HLA in healthy donors. The V and J ends lost 0 bases and 0 bases respectively, with 9 bases between them. CDR1 is SGHDT and CDR2 is YYEEEE in the germline V gene. The CDR3 has 15 amino acids. Generated by immunoSEQ multiplex PCR, the TCRdb table keeps only in-frame clones and is missing some. The table shows some 64,000 clones, with 95% to 98% occurring only once. Sequences were obtained from PBMCs. The origin of this receptor is a woman aged 18-35 years in good health and CMV-seropositive. The chain joins TRBV5-6 to TRBJ1-1; D remains ambiguous. Here the CDR3 DNA reads TGTGCCAGCAGCTTGGTGTCCCCCTTGAACACTGAAGCTTTCTTT. It specifies CASSLVSPLNTEAFF. The full variable domain, rest sourced from reference TRBV5-6 and TRBJ1-1, is DAGVTQSPTHLIKTRGQQVTLRCSPKSGHDTVSWYQQALGQGPQFIFQYYEEEERQRGNFPDRFSGHQFPNYSSELNVNALLLGDSALYLCASSLVSPLNTEAFFGQGTRLTVV.